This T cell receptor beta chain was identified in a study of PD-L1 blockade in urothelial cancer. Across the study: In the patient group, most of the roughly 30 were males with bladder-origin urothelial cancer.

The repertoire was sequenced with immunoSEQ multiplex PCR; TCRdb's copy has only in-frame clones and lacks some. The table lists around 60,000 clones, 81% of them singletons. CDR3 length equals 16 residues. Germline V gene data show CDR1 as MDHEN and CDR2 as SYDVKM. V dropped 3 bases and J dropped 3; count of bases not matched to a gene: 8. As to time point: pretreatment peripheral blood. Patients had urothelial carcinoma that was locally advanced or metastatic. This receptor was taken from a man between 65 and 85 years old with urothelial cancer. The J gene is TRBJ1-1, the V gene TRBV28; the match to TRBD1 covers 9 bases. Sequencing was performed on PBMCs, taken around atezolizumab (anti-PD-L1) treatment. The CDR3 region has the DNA TGTGCCAGCAGTTTGGGACAGGGTTCTGCTTACACTGAAGCTTTCTTT. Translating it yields CASSLGQGSAYTEAFF. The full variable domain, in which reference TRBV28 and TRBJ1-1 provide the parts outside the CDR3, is DVKVTQSSRYLVKRTGEKVFLECVQDMDHENMFWYRQDPGLGLRLIYFSYDVKMKEKGDIPEGYSVSREKKERFSLILESASTNQTSMYLCASSLGQGSAYTEAFFGQGTRLTVV.